This T cell receptor (beta chain) originates from a study of blood T cells in healthy people across ages. CDR1 is MNHEY, CDR2 SMNVEV, per germline (reference sequence). This CDR3 spans 15 amino acids. Trimming cost V 7 bases and J 3 bases, with 18 bases left between them. Regarding the study as a whole: Strong correlation linked observed beta diversity and percent naive T cells. Per million T cells, the diversity of TCR beta decreased roughly linearly as age advanced.

With regard to this clonotype: Its antigen remains unidentified.

A second PCR, run for about 6 to 11 cycles, used a sample-barcoded 5' primer plus a J-beta primer mix. Tagging of each cDNA molecule was performed by a template-switch adaptor with 12 random nucleotides. TCRdb used MiXCR to reprocess the 5' RACE reads, holding one entry per CDR3 protein. The data contain fewer than 900,000 distinct CDR3 sequences, about 40% of them singletons. This receptor was obtained from a woman aged 55-70 years in good health. The genes are TRBV27 and TRBJ1-2; a possible D gene is TRBD1 (6 bases). The sample consisted of blood. CDR3 nucleotide sequence: TGTGCCAGCACCCCCAATCAGGGGAAGCACTATGGCTACACCTTC. It specifies CASTPNQGKHYGYTF.